Listed below are T cell receptor beta chains from one sample, sequenced in a study of shared clonotypes between healthy human individuals. Repertoires were generated with immunoSEQ multiplex PCR, while TCRdb's copy carries only in-frame clones and drops some. The data contain around 500,000 clones, roughly 80% of them singletons. The material sequenced was PBMCs. These receptors came from a woman aged 40 to 49 in good health. Some clones in this sample may be carry-over from other donors' samples. Both conserved end residues are part of each CDR3. The D gene is left open where the match is weak. Expanded clones get a size class; other rows say once, few or many, or leave the size out.

TRBV30	.	TRBJ2-3	.	15	TGTGCCTGGAGTATAGGGAGGTTGAGCACAGATACGCAGTATTTT	CAWSIGRLSTDTQYF
TRBV5-1	.	TRBJ1-4	.	15	TGCGCCAGCAGCCTCCAAGCCGGGGTTAATGAAAAACTGTTTTTT	CASSLQAGVNEKLFF
TRBV5-1	TRBD1	TRBJ1-1	few	14	TGCGCCAGCAGCACCGGGACAGGGTCTATTGAAGCTTTCTTT	CASSTGTGSIEAFF
TRBV2	.	TRBJ1-2	few	13	TGTGCCAGCAGTCCCCAAGTTTACTATGGCTACACCTTC	CASSPQVYYGYTF
TRBV11-2	.	TRBJ2-7	.	14	TGTGCCAGCAGCCCCCACCTCGGCGGGGACGAGCAGTACTTC	CASSPHLGGDEQYF
TRBV19	TRBD1	TRBJ1-4	.	15	TGTGCCAGTAGTCCCCCCGGGACAGGGGGGGAAAAACTGTTTTTT	CASSPPGTGGEKLFF
TRBV4-2	TRBD2	TRBJ2-3	.	16	TGTGCCAGCAGCCAAGATGGGCGACGGGGGGTAGATACGCAGTATTTT	CASSQDGRRGVDTQYF
TRBV7-9	TRBD1	TRBJ1-1	few	10	TGTGCCAGCACCCAGACAGGGCCTAACTTT	CASTQTGPNF
TRBV9	.	TRBJ2-5	few	15	TGTGCCAGCAGCTTAACAGGGATTCGGGGGGAGACCCAGTACTTC	CASSLTGIRGETQYF
TRBV18	TRBD2	TRBJ2-3	.	15	TGTGCCAGCTCACCCCCGGGAGGAAGCACAGATACGCAGTATTTT	CASSPPGGSTDTQYF
TRBV5-4	TRBD1	TRBJ1-4	.	15	TGTGCCAGCAGCATTGGACAGGGTAGGGGTGAAAAACTGTTTTTT	CASSIGQGRGEKLFF
TRBV19	.	TRBJ2-1	.	16	TGTGCCAGTAGTACCGACGGGGTTAGGTCCTACAATGAGCAGTTCTTC	CASSTDGVRSYNEQFF
TRBV27	.	TRBJ2-1	once	12	TGTGCCAGCAGTTTCGACTACAATGAGCAGTTCTTC	CASSFDYNEQFF
TRBV4-2	.	TRBJ1-5	.	17	TGTGCCAGCAGCCAAGATCTGTTCAGGGTGAACAATCAGCCCCAGCATTTT	CASSQDLFRVNNQPQHF
TRBV7-2	.	TRBJ2-5	once	11	TGTGCCAGCAGCCCCAAAGAGACCCAGTACTTC	CASSPKETQYF
TRBV7-9	TRBD1	TRBJ2-7	.	15	TGTGCCAGCAGCTCCGCGCAGGGGGCGCGCGACGAGCAGTACTTC	CASSSAQGARDEQYF
TRBV29-1	.	TRBJ1-1	.	16	TGCAGCGTTGAGACGTTATACAGGGAACGCGACACTGAGGCTTTCTTT	CSVETLYRERDTEAFF
TRBV6-1	.	TRBJ2-7	many	15	TGTGCCAGCAGAACCGACAGGGGAGGGACCTACGAGCAGTACTTC	CASRTDRGGTYEQYF
TRBV28	.	TRBJ1-4	.	15	TGTGCCAGCAGTAACTGGGGTGCAACTAATGAAAAACTGTTTTTT	CASSNWGATNEKLFF
TRBV6-5	.	TRBJ2-1	.	13	TGTGCCAGCAGTCCATATGAGCAAAATGAGCAGTTCTTC	CASSPYEQNEQFF
TRBV7-2	TRBD2	TRBJ2-1	.	15	TGTGCCAGCAGCTTATTTAGCGGGAGAGTTTATGAGCAGTTCTTC	CASSLFSGRVYEQFF
TRBV5-4	.	TRBJ1-1	few	13	TGTGCCAGCAGCATAACCTCGAACACTGAAGCTTTCTTT	CASSITSNTEAFF
TRBV7-2	TRBD2	TRBJ2-3	.	15	TGTGCCAGCAGCCGGTTAGCGGGACGGACAGATACGCAGTATTTT	CASSRLAGRTDTQYF
TRBV2	.	TRBJ1-1	.	13	TGTGCCAGCAGTGACAGGGGGAACACTGAAGCTTTCTTT	CASSDRGNTEAFF